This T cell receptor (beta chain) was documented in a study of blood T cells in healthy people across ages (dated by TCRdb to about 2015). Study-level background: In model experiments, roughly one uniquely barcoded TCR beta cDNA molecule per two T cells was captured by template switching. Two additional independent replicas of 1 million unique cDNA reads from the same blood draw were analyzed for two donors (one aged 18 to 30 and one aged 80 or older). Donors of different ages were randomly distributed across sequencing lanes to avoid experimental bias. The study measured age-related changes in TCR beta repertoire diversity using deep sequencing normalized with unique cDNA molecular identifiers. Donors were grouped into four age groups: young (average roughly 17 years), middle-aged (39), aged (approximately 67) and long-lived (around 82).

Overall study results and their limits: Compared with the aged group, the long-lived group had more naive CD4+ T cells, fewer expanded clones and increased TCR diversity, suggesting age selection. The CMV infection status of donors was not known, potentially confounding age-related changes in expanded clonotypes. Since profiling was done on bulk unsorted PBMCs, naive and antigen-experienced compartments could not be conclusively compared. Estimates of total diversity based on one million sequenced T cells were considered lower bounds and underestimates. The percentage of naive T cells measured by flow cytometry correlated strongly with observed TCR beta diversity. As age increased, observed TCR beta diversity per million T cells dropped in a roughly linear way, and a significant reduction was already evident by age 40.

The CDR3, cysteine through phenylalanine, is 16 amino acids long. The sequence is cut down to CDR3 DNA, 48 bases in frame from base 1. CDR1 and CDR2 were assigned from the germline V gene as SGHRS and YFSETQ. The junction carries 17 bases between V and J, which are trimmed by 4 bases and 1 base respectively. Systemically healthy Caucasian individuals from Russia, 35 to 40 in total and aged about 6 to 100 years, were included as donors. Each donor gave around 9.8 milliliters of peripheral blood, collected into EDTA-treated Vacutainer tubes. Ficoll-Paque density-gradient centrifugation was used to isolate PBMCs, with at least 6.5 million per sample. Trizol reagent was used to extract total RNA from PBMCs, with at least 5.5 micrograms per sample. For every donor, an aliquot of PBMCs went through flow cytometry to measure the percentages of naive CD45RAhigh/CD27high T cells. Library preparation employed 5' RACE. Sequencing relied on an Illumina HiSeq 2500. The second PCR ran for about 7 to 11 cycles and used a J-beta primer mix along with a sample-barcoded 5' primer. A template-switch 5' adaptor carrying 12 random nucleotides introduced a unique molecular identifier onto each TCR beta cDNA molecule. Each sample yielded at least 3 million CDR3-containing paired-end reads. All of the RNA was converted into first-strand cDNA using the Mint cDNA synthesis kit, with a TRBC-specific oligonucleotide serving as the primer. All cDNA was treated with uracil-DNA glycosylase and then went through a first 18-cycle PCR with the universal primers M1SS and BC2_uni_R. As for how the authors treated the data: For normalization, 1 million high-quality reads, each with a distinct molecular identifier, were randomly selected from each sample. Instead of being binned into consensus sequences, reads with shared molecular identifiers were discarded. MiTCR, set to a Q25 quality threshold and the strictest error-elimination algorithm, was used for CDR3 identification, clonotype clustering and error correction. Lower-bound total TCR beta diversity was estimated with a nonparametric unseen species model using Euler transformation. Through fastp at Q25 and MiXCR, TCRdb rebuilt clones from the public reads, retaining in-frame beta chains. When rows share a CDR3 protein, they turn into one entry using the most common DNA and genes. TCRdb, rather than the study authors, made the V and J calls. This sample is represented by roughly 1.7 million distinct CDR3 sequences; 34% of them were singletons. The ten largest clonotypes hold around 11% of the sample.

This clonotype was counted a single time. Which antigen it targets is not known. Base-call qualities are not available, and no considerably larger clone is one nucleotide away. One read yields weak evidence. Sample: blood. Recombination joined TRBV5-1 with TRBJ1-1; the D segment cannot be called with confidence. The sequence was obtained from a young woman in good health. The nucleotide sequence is TGCGCCAGCAGCCTCGAGAGGGTGGCATCGAACACTGAAGCTTTCTTT. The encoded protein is CASSLERVASNTEAFF. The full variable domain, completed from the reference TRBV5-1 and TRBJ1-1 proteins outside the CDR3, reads KAGVTQTPRYLIKTRGQQVTLSCSPISGHRSVSWYQQTPGQGLQFLFEYFSETQRNKGNFPGRFSGRQFSNSRSEMNVSTLELGDSALYLCASSLERVASNTEAFFGQGTRLTVV.